This passage covers 10 T cell receptor beta chains from one sample sequenced in a study of OX40 agonist ivuxolimab in advanced cancers. Assay used: immunoSEQ multiplex PCR; TCRdb lists only in-frame clones, some missing. The sample lists tens of thousands of clones, around nine tenths occurring once. This material consisted of CD4+ or CD8+ T cells sorted from blood, taken in a trial of the OX40 agonist ivuxolimab. Source of these receptors: an adult with an advanced solid tumor such as melanoma, head and neck, liver or kidney cancer.

The rearrangement links TRBV27 to TRBJ2-3; unclear D gene. The CDR3 is 16 residues long. The V gene's germline CDR1 is MNHEY and CDR2 SMNVEV (reference sequence). V dropped 3 bases and J dropped 0 bases, with 13 bases sitting between them. This chain's CDR3 is CASSFVPGVSTDTQYF. CDR3 nucleotide sequence: TGTGCCAGCAGTTTTGTCCCCGGTGTCAGCACAGATACGCAGTATTTT.

V is TRBV7-7 and J is TRBJ2-3, with D tentatively TRBD1 (6 bases). This CDR3 is built from 14 residues. The ends were cut back, 8 bases at V and 1 base at J, with 13 bases in the middle. Looked up from germline, CDR1 is SSHAT and CDR2 is FNYEAQ (reference sequence). The CDR3 sequence is CASSRGQGTDTQYF. Written as DNA, the CDR3 is TGTGCCAGCTCCAGGGGTCAGGGCACAGATACGCAGTATTTT.

This clone was picked up one time. The chain recombines TRBV10-2 with TRBJ2-3, with TRBD2 matching over 11 bases. In germline, CDR1 is WSHSY, CDR2 SAAADI. V lost 6 bases, J lost 3 bases, and 8 bases stayed unmatched. The CDR3 covers 16 residues. The CDR3 spells CASRDPGTSGTDTQYF. Written as DNA, the CDR3 is TGCGCCAGCAGGGATCCCGGGACTAGCGGTACAGATACGCAGTATTTT.

Comment on this clone: Other DNA variants within this sample encode the same CDR3. The chain recombines TRBV5-6 with TRBJ2-1, with D unresolved. The germline V gene has CDR1 SGHDT and CDR2 YYEEEE. This CDR3 has 11 residues. Trimming took 1 base from V and 4 from J, leaving 0 bases between them. CDR3 bases: TGTGCCAGCAGCTTGTACAATGAGCAGTTCTTC. This translates into CASSLYNEQFF.

The CDR3 sequence: CASSGGGETQYF. The CDR3 DNA is TGTGCCAGCAGTGGGGGGGGCGAGACCCAGTACTTC. V usage is TRBV2 and J usage is TRBJ2-5, with D tentatively TRBD2 (7 bases). This CDR3 comprises 12 residues. Germline V lookup: CDR1 SNHLY, CDR2 FYNNEI. Trimming left V 4 bases short and J 5 bases short, with 8 bases between.

The chain joins TRBV5-1 to TRBJ1-4; no clear D. The CDR3 is 15 residues long. The V gene lost 0 bases and the J gene lost 4 bases, with 10 bases spanning the gap. Germline values: CDR1 SGHRS, CDR2 YFSETQ. CDR3 DNA: TGCGCCAGCAGCTTGGCGGGCGGGAGTAATGAAAAACTGTTTTTT. It specifies CASSLAGGSNEKLFF. The full variable domain, in which reference TRBV5-1 and TRBJ1-4 provide the parts outside the CDR3, is KAGVTQTPRYLIKTRGQQVTLSCSPISGHRSVSWYQQTPGQGLQFLFEYFSETQRNKGNFPGRFSGRQFSNSRSEMNVSTLELGDSALYLCASSLAGGSNEKLFFGSGTQLSVL.

This clone was detected a few times. The chain links TRBV10-3 to TRBJ1-2; 7 positions match TRBD1. Germline-derived CDR1 and CDR2 are ENHRY and SYGVKD. This CDR3 region has 14 residues. V trimming: 6 bases; J trimming: 3 bases; junction bases outside the gene matches: 7. The CDR3 coding sequence is TGTGCCATCAGCCCCTCCCAGGGGGACTATGGCTACACCTTC. As protein: CAISPSQGDYGYTF.

This chain joins TRBV28 and TRBJ2-7; 8 nucleotides agree with TRBD1. The CDR3 contains 14 residues. The V and J ends lost 6 bases and 0 bases, in that order; junction bases with no gene match: 4. The germline gives CDR1 MDHEN, CDR2 SYDVKM. Written as DNA, the CDR3 is TGTGCCAGCAGGAGACAGGGGTACTCCTACGAGCAGTACTTC. As protein: CASRRQGYSYEQYF.

This chain connects TRBV7-6 to TRBJ2-5; TRBD2 matches at 8 bases. V was pared by 5 bases and J by 2 bases, with 10 bases of the junction left unmatched. Looked up from germline, CDR1 is SGHVS and CDR2 is FNYEAQ. This CDR3 has 16 amino acids. The CDR3 bases are TGTGCCAGCAGCGCCCAGCGGGGGCGGGGACAAGAGACCCAGTACTTC. Protein sequence: CASSAQRGRGQETQYF.

This chain connects TRBV14 to TRBJ2-2, with TRBD2 identical over 11 bases. This CDR3 is 15 amino acids long. The junction had 2 bases not matched to a gene; V was cut back by 1 base and J by 7 bases. Looked up from germline, CDR1 is SGHDN and CDR2 is FVKESK. The CDR3 sequence is CASSQGLAGIGELFF. CDR3 DNA sequence: TGTGCCAGCAGCCAAGGACTAGCGGGAATCGGGGAGCTGTTTTTT.